Below, 9 T cell receptor beta chains from the same sample are listed, as sequenced in a study of blood T cell repertoires in COVID-19. TCRdb keeps only in-frame clones here, not all; method: immunoSEQ multiplex PCR. This repertoire shows a few hundred thousand clones, around 90% found once; its top ten account for 6.5% to 8%. The sequenced sample consisted of peripheral blood. The source of these receptors is a woman aged 25 to 39 with COVID-19, enrolled during active disease.

V and J are TRBV5-1 and TRBJ1-3; a possible D gene is TRBD1 (5 bases). The CDR3 spans 15 residues. The germline V gene has CDR1 SGHRS and CDR2 YFSETQ. Trimming removed 0 bases at V and 4 bases at J, with 11 bases between. The CDR3 coding sequence is TGCGCCAGCAGCTTGGAGCCAGGGAGGGGAAACACCATATATTTT. Its translation: CASSLEPGRGNTIYF.

This chain links TRBV5-6 with TRBJ2-3; the D is unclear. The V and J ends lost 0 bases and 3 bases respectively, with 8 bases between them. The V gene's germline CDR1 is SGHDT and CDR2 YYEEEE. The CDR3 length is 14 residues. The CDR3 bases are TGTGCCAGCAGCTTGGACAAAGCGACAGATACGCAGTATTTT. Its protein product is CASSLDKATDTQYF.

The CDR3 sequence is CATSRTVYSNQPQHF. CDR3 coding DNA: TGTGCCACCAGCAGGACAGTGTATAGCAATCAGCCCCAGCATTTT. The chain employs TRBV15 and TRBJ1-5, with D possibly matching TRBD1 (5 bases). CDR1 LNHNV and CDR2 YYDKDF come from the germline V gene (reference sequence). V was cut by 3 bases and J by 0 bases, with 9 bases left in between. The CDR3 totals 15 residues.

CDR3 nucleotides: TGTGCCAGCAGTTTATGGGGGGCCATTGGCTATGGCTACACCTTC. Its translation: CASSLWGAIGYGYTF. The rearrangement joins TRBV28 to TRBJ1-2; TRBD1 is a possible D gene (6 bases). The CDR3 is 15 residues long. In germline, CDR1 is MDHEN, CDR2 SYDVKM. V gave up 0 bases and J gave up 4 bases, with 12 bases separating them.

The table lists this clone with a count of one. The chain joins TRBV11-2 to TRBJ2-7; 13 bases are shared with TRBD2. V was clipped by 1 base and J by 0 bases; unmatched bases: 0. Germline CDR1 SGHAT, CDR2 FQNNGV. The CDR3 has 16 amino acids. The CDR3 nucleotides are TGTGCCAGCAGCTTAGGGACTAGCGGGAGCTCCTACGAGCAGTACTTC. Protein: CASSLGTSGSSYEQYF.

The rearrangement uses TRBV6-5 and TRBJ1-5; TRBD1 might be the D (5 bases). The V and J ends lost 6 bases and 2 bases respectively, with 11 bases between them. The germline V gene has CDR1 MNHEY and CDR2 SVGAGI. The CDR3 sequence is 14 residues long. CDR3 amino acids: CASRSTGGNQPQHF. The CDR3 bases are TGTGCCAGCAGGAGTACAGGAGGCAATCAGCCCCAGCATTTT.

This clone was seen a handful of times. This sample includes further DNA sequences coding for the same CDR3. The genes are TRBV6-2 or TRBV6-3 and TRBJ2-7; D remains ambiguous. The CDR3 runs to 12 residues. V gave up 2 bases and J gave up 2 bases, with 4 bases separating them. Germline V gives CDR1 MNHEY, CDR2 SVGEGT. The CDR3 coding sequence is TGTGCCAGCAGTTACCCCACCTACGAGCAGTACTTC. This translates into CASSYPTYEQYF.

This chain connects TRBV11-2 to TRBJ2-2, with 7 bases identical to TRBD2. J gave up 1 base and V 2 bases, and 4 bases lay outside the gene matches. This CDR3 comprises 16 residues. The V gene's germline CDR1 is SGHAT and CDR2 FQNNGV. DNA of the CDR3: TGTGCCAGCAGCTTATCGGGAGGCCTGAACACCGGGGAGCTGTTTTTT. It translates to CASSLSGGLNTGELFF.

The chain is built from TRBV27 and TRBJ1-3; the match to TRBD1 covers 7 bases. The V and J ends lost 5 bases and 1 base, in that order; junction bases with no gene match: 11. This CDR3 contains 17 residues. From germline, CDR1 is MNHEY and CDR2 SMNVEV (reference sequence). CDR3 coding DNA: TGTGCCAGCAGTCCGCTCCCCGGGACAGTGTCTGGAAACACCATATATTTT. This encodes CASSPLPGTVSGNTIYF.